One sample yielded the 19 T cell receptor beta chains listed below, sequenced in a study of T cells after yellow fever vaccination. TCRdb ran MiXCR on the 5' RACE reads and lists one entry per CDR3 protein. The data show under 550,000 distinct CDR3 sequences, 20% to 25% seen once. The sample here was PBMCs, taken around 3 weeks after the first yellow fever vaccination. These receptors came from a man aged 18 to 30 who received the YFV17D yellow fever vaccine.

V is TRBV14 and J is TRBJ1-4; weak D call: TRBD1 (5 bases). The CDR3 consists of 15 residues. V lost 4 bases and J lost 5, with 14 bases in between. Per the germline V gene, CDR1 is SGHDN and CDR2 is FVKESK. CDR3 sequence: CASSPQGYHNEKLFF. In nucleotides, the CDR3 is TGTGCCAGCAGCCCGCAGGGATACCACAATGAAAAACTGTTTTTT. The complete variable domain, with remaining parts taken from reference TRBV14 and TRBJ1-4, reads EAGVTQFPSHSVIEKGQTVTLRCDPISGHDNLYWYRRVMGKEIKFLLHFVKESKQDESGMPNNRFLAERTGGTYSTLKVQPAELEDSGVYFCASSPQGYHNEKLFFGSGTQLSVL.

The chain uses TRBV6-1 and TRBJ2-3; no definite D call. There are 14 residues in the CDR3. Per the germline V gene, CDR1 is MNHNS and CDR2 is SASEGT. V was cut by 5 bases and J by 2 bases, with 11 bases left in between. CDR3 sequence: CASSRTYHTDTQYF. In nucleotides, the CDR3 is TGTGCCAGCAGTCGAACTTACCACACAGATACGCAGTATTTT.

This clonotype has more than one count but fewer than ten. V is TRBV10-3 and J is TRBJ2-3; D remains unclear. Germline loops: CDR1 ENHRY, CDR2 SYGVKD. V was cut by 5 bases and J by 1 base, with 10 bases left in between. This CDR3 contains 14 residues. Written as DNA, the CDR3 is TGTGCCATCAGTCCCCGGGTGGGCACAGATACGCAGTATTTT. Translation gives CAISPRVGTDTQYF.

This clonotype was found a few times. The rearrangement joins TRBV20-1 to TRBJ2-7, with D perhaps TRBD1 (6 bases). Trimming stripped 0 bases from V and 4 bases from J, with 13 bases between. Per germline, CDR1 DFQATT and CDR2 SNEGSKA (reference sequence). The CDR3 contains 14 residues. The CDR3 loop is CSARDPRGDYEQYV. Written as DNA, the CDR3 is TGCAGTGCTAGAGATCCCAGGGGTGATTACGAGCAGTACGTC.

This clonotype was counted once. CDR3 in amino acids: CATQAGVDTDTQYF. CDR3 bases: TGTGCCACCCAGGCAGGTGTGGACACAGATACGCAGTATTTT. The V gene is TRBV7-2, the J gene TRBJ2-3; D is ambiguous. The ends were cut back, 10 bases at V and 2 bases at J, with 16 bases in the middle. CDR3 length: 14 amino acids. Germline CDR1 reads SGHTA; CDR2 reads FQGNSA.

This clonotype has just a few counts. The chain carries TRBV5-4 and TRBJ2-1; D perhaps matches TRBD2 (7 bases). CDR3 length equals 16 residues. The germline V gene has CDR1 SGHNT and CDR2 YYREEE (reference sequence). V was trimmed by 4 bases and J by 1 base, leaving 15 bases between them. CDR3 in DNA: TGTGCCAGCAGCCGGGGCGGGGGCCAGTCCTACAATGAGCAGTTCTTC. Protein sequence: CASSRGGGQSYNEQFF.

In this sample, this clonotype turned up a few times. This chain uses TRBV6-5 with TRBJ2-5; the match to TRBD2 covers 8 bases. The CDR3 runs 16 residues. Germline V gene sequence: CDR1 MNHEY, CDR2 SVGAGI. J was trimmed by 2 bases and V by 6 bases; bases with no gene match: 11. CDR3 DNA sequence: TGTGCCAGCAGCCCCGTTCTCAGCGGGGGACAAGAGACCCAGTACTTC. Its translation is CASSPVLSGGQETQYF.

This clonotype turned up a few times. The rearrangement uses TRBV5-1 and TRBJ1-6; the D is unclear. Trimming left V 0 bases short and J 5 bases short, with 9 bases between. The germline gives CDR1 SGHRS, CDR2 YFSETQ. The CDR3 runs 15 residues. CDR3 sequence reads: CASSLVRADNSPLHF. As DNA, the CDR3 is TGCGCCAGCAGCTTGGTTAGGGCGGATAATTCACCCCTCCACTTT.

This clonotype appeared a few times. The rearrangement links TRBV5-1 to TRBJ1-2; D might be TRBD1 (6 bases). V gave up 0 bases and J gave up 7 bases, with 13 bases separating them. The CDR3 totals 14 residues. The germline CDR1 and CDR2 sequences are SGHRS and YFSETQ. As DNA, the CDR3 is TGCGCCAGCAGCTTGGAGACAGGCGGGCGTGGCTACACCTTC. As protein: CASSLETGGRGYTF.

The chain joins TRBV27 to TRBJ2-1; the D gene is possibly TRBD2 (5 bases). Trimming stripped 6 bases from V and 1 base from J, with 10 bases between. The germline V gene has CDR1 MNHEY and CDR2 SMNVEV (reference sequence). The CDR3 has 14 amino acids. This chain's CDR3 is CASRTGWSYNEQFF. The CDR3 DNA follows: TGTGCCAGCAGGACGGGGTGGTCCTACAATGAGCAGTTCTTC.

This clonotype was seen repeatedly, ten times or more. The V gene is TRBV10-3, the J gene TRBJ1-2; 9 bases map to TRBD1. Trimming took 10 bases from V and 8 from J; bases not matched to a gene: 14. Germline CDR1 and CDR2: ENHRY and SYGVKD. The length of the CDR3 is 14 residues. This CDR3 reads CATGTGTGYQGYTF. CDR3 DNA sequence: TGTGCCACCGGGACCGGGACAGGGTATCAAGGCTACACCTTC.

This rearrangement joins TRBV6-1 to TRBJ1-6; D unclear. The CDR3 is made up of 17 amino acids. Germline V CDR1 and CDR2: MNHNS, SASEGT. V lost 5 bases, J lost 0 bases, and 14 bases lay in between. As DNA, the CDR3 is TGTGCCAGCAGTCGGGGTACAGAGGACTCCTATAATTCACCCCTCCACTTT. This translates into CASSRGTEDSYNSPLHF.

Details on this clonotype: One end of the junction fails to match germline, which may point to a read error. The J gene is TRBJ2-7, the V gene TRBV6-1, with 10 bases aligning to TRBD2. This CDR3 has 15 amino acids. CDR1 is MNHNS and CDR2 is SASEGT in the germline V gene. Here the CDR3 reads CASSEAGGSLYEQYF. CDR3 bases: TGTGCCAGCAGCGAAGCGGGGGGGAGCCTCTACGAGCAGTACTTC.

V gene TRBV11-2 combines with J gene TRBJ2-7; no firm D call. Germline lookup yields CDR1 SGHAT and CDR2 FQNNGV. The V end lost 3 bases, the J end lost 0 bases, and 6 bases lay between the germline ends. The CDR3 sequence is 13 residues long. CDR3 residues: CASSFNPSYEQYF. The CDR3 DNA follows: TGTGCCAGCAGCTTTAACCCCTCCTACGAGCAGTACTTC.

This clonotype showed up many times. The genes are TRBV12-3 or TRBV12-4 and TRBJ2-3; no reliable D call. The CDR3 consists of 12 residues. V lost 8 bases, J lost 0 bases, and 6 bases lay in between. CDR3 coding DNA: TGTGCCAGCGGGCCCAGCACAGATACGCAGTATTTT. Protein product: CASGPSTDTQYF.

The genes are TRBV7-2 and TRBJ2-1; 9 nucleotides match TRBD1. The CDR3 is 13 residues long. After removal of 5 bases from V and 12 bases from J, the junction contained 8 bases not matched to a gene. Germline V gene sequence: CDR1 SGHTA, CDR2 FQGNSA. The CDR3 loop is CASSPRDRVWQFF. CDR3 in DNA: TGTGCCAGCAGCCCTCGGGACAGGGTATGGCAGTTCTTC.

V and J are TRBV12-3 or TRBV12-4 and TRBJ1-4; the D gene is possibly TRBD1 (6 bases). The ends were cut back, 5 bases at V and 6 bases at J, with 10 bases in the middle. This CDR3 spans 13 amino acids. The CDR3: CASSLRTDEKLFF. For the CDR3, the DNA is TGTGCCAGCAGTCTCCGGACAGATGAAAAACTGTTTTTT.

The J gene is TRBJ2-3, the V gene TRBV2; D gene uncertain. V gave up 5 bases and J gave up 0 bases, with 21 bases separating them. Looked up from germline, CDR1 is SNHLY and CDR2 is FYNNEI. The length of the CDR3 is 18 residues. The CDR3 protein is CASSLDPRIVSSTDTQYF. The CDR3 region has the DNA TGTGCCAGCAGTCTAGACCCTCGCATCGTTTCTAGCACAGATACGCAGTATTTT.

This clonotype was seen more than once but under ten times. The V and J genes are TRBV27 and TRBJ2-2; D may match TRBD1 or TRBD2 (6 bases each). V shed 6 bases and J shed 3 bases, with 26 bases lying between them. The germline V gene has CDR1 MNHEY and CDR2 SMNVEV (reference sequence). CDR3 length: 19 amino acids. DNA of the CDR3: TGTGCCAGCAGCCGATATTTCGGGGGCCTCTCCCGGGACACCGGGGAGCTGTTTTTT. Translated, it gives CASSRYFGGLSRDTGELFF.